This TCR beta chain was retrieved from a study of Graves' ophthalmopathy and Graves' hyperthyroidism. Uncontrolled infections, pregnancy, lactation or other autoimmune diseases led to patient exclusion. The authors diagnosed from clinical symptoms, serum thyroxine, TRAb, thyroid ultrasound and orbital computed tomography. PBMCs were obtained from 9.5 to 10 ml of fresh peripheral blood. This clonotype was counted many times. The antigen remains unidentified. Whole-study findings and limits: Most thyroid-expanded clonotypes exceeding 0.001 frequency were also found in blood.

The authors amplified TCR beta CDR3 regions, and they did so from RNA transcripts for repertoire sequencing. The library came from an HTBI-primed first-round RT-PCR and a second-round multiplex PCR. In TCRdb, the multiplex PCR reads were re-called with MiXCR into one record per CDR3 protein. The repertoire consists of about 210,000 distinct CDR3 sequences, with under 30% occurring once and the leading ten covering 9.1%. The germline V gene has CDR1 DFQATT and CDR2 SNEGSKA (reference sequence). V lost 3 bases and J lost 0, with 5 bases in between. CDR3 length: 12 amino acids. The sample taken for sequencing was peripheral blood. This sequence originates from a man aged 50-59 years with Graves' ophthalmopathy. The genes are TRBV20-1 and TRBJ2-5; D is perhaps TRBD2 (5 bases). The CDR3 region is CSARDYQETQYF. DNA of the CDR3: TGCAGTGCTAGGGACTACCAAGAGACCCAGTACTTC.